The 13 T cell receptor beta chains presented below share a single source sample, sequenced in a study of blood T cells in healthy people across ages. Primed by a sample-barcoded 5' primer and a J-beta primer mix, a second PCR proceeded for about 7 to 11 cycles. TCRdb reprocessed the 5' RACE reads with MiXCR, giving one entry per CDR3 protein. The sample shows over 500,000 distinct CDR3 sequences, approximately 26% of them seen only once. This sample was also put to use in a study of T cells of mothers and their children.

The sequenced material came from blood. Receptors originate from a boy between 2 and 15 years old in good health.

This clonotype was observed once. V usage is TRBV20-1 and J usage is TRBJ2-3, with D maybe TRBD2 (7 bases). Trimming shortened V by 5 bases and J by 2 bases, and 23 bases separated the two germline ends. The CDR3 consists of 17 residues. The germline CDR1 and CDR2 sequences are DFQATT and SNEGSKA (reference sequence). The CDR3 DNA reads TGCAGTGCTGCGCTCCCGGGGGGCGGCCGGAACACAGATACGCAGTATTTT. It codes for CSAALPGGGRNTDTQYF.

This clonotype occurred a few times. The chain recombines TRBV30 with TRBJ1-4; D call uncertain. V gave up 5 bases and J gave up 6 bases, with 13 bases separating them. Germline-derived CDR1 and CDR2 are GTSNPN and SVGIG (reference sequence). The CDR3 covers 13 residues. The CDR3 sequence is CAWDGVFYEKLFF. The DNA of the CDR3 is TGTGCCTGGGACGGCGTTTTTTATGAAAAACTGTTTTTT.

The chain couples TRBV28 to TRBJ2-5; 8 nucleotides agree with TRBD1. The CDR3 is 18 residues long. Trimming at V came to 3 bases and at J to 1 base, leaving 13 bases not matched to a gene. The germline gives CDR1 MDHEN, CDR2 SYDVKM. CDR3 in DNA: TGTGCCAGCAGTTTTCGGTCCCCCCGCAGGGGGCTCCAAGAGACCCAGTACTTC. This codes for CASSFRSPRRGLQETQYF.

This chain connects TRBV5-1 to TRBJ2-1; possibly TRBD2 for D (5 bases). The CDR3 length is 13 residues. Trimming removed 2 bases at V and 10 bases at J, with 13 bases between. Germline V gene lookup returns CDR1 SGHRS and CDR2 YFSETQ. CDR3 in DNA: TGCGCCAGCAGCTTTACTAGGCCAAGGGAGCAGTTCTTC. It yields the protein CASSFTRPREQFF. Filled out from reference TRBV5-1 and TRBJ2-1, the complete variable domain reads KAGVTQTPRYLIKTRGQQVTLSCSPISGHRSVSWYQQTPGQGLQFLFEYFSETQRNKGNFPGRFSGRQFSNSRSEMNVSTLELGDSALYLCASSFTRPREQFFGPGTRLTVL.

Note on this clonotype: At one end, the junction sequence differs from germline, possibly due to a read error. The chain joins TRBV7-7 to TRBJ1-1; 11 bases align to TRBD1. The CDR3 sequence is 21 residues long. Germline CDR1 SSHAT, CDR2 FNYEAQ (reference sequence). The CDR3 here is CASSSYGQGAPVFGHNTEAFF. In nucleotides, the CDR3 is TGTGCTAGCAGCTCATATGGACAGGGGGCTCCTGTCTTTGGTCACAACACTGAAGCTTTCTTT. Full variable domain (remainder filled in from reference TRBV7-7 and TRBJ1-1): GAGVSQSPRYKVTKRGQDVTLRCDPISSHATLYWYQQALGQGPEFLTYFNYEAQPDKSGLPSDRFSAERPEGSISTLTIQRTEQRDSAMYRCASSSYGQGAPVFGHNTEAFFGQGTRLTVV.

This clonotype was recorded a few times. The V gene is TRBV6-5, the J gene TRBJ2-5, with 10 bases that match TRBD2. The germline V gene has CDR1 MNHEY and CDR2 SVGAGI. Unmatched junction bases numbered 8, after V lost 6 bases and J lost 4 bases. The CDR3 runs 15 residues. CDR3 protein: CASRPAGGRRETQYF. CDR3 coding DNA: TGTGCCAGCAGGCCAGCGGGAGGGAGGAGAGAGACCCAGTACTTC.

The CDR3 DNA follows: TGTGCCAGCAGCGTAGGGTGGGAAGATCAGCCCCAGCATTTT. Its protein product is CASSVGWEDQPQHF. The chain is built from TRBV9 and TRBJ1-5; no firm D call. Germline values: CDR1 SGDLS, CDR2 YYNGEE. V gave up 0 bases and J gave up 5 bases, with 9 bases separating them. The CDR3 is 14 residues long.

The chain uses TRBV3-1 and TRBJ2-4; a weak D match, TRBD1 (6 bases). The germline V and J ends were trimmed by 1 base and 11 bases, with 9 bases remaining between them. CDR1 is LGHDT, CDR2 YNNKEL, per germline (reference sequence). The CDR3 has 12 amino acids. CDR3 in amino acids: CASSQVRQVQYF. The CDR3 nucleotides read TGTGCCAGCAGCCAAGTAAGACAGGTTCAGTACTTC.

This chain joins TRBV7-9 and TRBJ2-1, with a possible D match to TRBD1 (6 bases). With 0 bases removed from V and 6 bases from J, the gap between germline ends came to 18 bases. Germline values: CDR1 SEHNR, CDR2 FQNEAQ (reference sequence). There are 17 residues in the CDR3. CDR3 coding DNA: TGTGCCAGCAGCTTAGCGGGGGCCCTCCTACGAGGCAATGAGCAGTTCTTC. Translating it yields CASSLAGALLRGNEQFF.

The chain links TRBV7-2 to TRBJ2-7; 10 bases match TRBD2. With the DNA end fitting TRBJ2-5 better, the J assignment may be wrong. Germline loops: CDR1 SGHTA, CDR2 FQGNSA. The CDR3 consists of 14 residues. CDR3 nucleotide sequence: TGTGCCAGCACCGTACTAGCGGGATTTGAGACCCAGTACTTC. Its protein is CASTVLAGFETQYF.

This clonotype was detected a few times. V is TRBV6-1 and J is TRBJ2-1, with a possible D match to TRBD2 (6 bases). CDR3 length: 15 amino acids. Trimming shortened V by 6 bases and J by 2 bases, and 14 bases separated the two germline ends. The germline V gene encodes CDR1 MNHNS and CDR2 SASEGT. The CDR3 sequence is CASRHPGLAYNEQFF. The CDR3 DNA reads TGTGCCAGCAGGCACCCGGGACTGGCCTACAATGAGCAGTTCTTC.

CDR3 coding DNA: TGCAGCGGGACCCTAGAGACCCAGTACTTC. Translating gives CSGTLETQYF. The chain employs TRBV29-1 and TRBJ2-5; D is unclear. V gave up 7 bases and J gave up 4 bases, with 7 bases separating them. Germline CDR1 SQVTM, CDR2 ANQGSEA. This CDR3 is built from 10 residues.

This chain connects TRBV12-3 or TRBV12-4 to TRBJ2-5, with 13 bases matching TRBD2. CDR3 length: 14 amino acids. V shed 7 bases, J shed 2 bases, and the junction held 1 base outside the gene matches. CDR3 DNA sequence: TGTGCCAGCACGACTAGCGGGGGGCAAGAGACCCAGTACTTC. Translation gives CASTTSGGQETQYF.